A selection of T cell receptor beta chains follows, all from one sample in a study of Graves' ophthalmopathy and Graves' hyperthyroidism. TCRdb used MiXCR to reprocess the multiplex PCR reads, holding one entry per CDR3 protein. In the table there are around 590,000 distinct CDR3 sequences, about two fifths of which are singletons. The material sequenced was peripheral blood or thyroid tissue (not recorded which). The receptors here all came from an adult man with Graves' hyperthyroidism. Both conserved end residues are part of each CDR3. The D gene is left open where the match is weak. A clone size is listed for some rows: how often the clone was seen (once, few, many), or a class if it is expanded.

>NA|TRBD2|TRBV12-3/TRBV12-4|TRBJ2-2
CASSFVVDLAGPGELFF
TGTGCCAGCAGTTTTGTCGTCGATCTAGCGGGGCCCGGGGAGCTGTTTTTT
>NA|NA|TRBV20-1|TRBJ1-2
CSARYGTSGYTF
TGCAGTGCTAGGTACGGGACTAGCGGCTACACCTTC
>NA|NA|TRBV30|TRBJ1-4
CAWSVQGSTKLFF
TGTGCCTGGAGTGTACAGGGCTCCACCAAACTGTTTTTT
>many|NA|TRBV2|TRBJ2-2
CASSERSGRVAGELFF
TGTGCCAGCAGTGAAAGGAGTGGCAGGGTGGCCGGGGAGCTGTTTTTT
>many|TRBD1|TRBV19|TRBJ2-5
CASRGEGQGQETQYF
TGTGCCAGTAGGGGGGAGGGACAGGGTCAAGAGACCCAGTACTTC
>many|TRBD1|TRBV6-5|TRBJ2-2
CASSYSGQGARWELFF
TGTGCCAGCAGTTACTCGGGACAGGGGGCGCGATGGGAGCTGTTTTTT
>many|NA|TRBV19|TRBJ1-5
CASSPVGPYSNQPQHF
TGTGCCAGTAGCCCGGTGGGGCCTTATAGCAATCAGCCCCAGCATTTT
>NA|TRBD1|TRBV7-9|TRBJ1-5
CASSEPRRGGVLNEHF
TGTGCCAGCAGCGAACCGCGTCGAGGGGGCGTCTTGAATGAGCATTTT
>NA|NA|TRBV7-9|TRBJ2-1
CASSELVYNEQFF
TGTGCCAGCAGCGAACTAGTTTACAATGAGCAGTTCTTC
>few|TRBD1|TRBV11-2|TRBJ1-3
CASSPPTGVAGNTIYF
TGTGCCAGCAGCCCGCCGACAGGGGTAGCTGGAAACACCATATATTTT
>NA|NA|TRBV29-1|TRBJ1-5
CSVAQLQETQHF
TGCAGCGTTGCACAGCTCCAAGAGACCCAGCATTTT
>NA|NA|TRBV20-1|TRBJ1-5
CSAFIGTGTQETQHF
TGCAGTGCGTTCATAGGGACGGGTACCCAAGAGACCCAGCATTTT
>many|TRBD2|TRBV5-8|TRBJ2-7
CASSASSGGVSYEQYF
TGTGCCAGCAGCGCCTCAAGCGGGGGGGTATCCTACGAGCAGTACTTC
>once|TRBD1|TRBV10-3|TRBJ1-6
CAISDDDRGMGSPLHF
TGTGCCATCAGTGACGATGACAGGGGAATGGGGTCACCCCTCCACTTT
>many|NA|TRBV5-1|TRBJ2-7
CASSLDGEYSYEQYF
TGCGCCAGCAGCTTGGACGGGGAGTACTCCTACGAGCAGTACTTC
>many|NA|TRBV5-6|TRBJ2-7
CASSLVGGETYEQYF
TGTGCCAGCAGCTTGGTCGGGGGAGAGACCTACGAGCAGTACTTC